This TCR beta chain was recovered during a study of T cell responses to AZD1222 COVID-19 vaccine. Germline V lookup: CDR1 LNHDA, CDR2 SQIVND (reference sequence). Losses at the gene ends were 2 bases for V and 4 bases for J; bases not matched to a gene: 6. The length of the CDR3 is 15 residues. Generated by immunoSEQ multiplex PCR, the TCRdb table keeps only in-frame clones and is missing some. The table records around 65,000 clones, approximately 87% of them present only once. This clone is a singleton in its sample. The starting material was peripheral blood, obtained 28 days after the second AZD1222 dose. The receptor was derived from an adult who received the AZD1222 COVID-19 vaccine. The chain recombines TRBV19 with TRBJ2-7; 9 nucleotides align to TRBD2. The CDR3 DNA follows: TGTGCCAGTAGTATAAGGGCTAGCGGGGTATACGAGCAGTACTTC. This translates into CASSIRASGVYEQYF.